The 19 T cell receptor beta chains below all came from one sample that was sequenced in a study of blood T cell repertoires in COVID-19. Assay: immunoSEQ multiplex PCR; the TCRdb copy retains only in-frame clones and omits some. The sample lists 100,000 to 120,000 clones; about 70% were seen once. Source material: peripheral blood. These receptors originate from a woman aged 55-69 years with acute or convalescent COVID-19.

V usage is TRBV5-4 and J usage is TRBJ1-6; perhaps TRBD1 as D (5 bases). Germline loops: CDR1 SGHNT, CDR2 YYREEE (reference sequence). The V end lost 0 bases, the J end lost 7 bases, and 11 bases lay between the germline ends. The CDR3 length is 15 residues. CDR3 sequence reads: CASSLAGGINSPLHF. The CDR3 nucleotides read TGTGCCAGCAGCTTGGCCGGGGGAATAAATTCACCCCTCCACTTT.

This chain joins TRBV7-2 and TRBJ1-6; 7 bases are shared with TRBD1. CDR3 length: 15 residues. V lost 5 bases to trimming and J lost 9 bases; unmatched junction nucleotides: 10. Looked up from germline, CDR1 is SGHTA and CDR2 is FQGNSA. The CDR3 reads CASSPPTGESSPLHF. DNA of the CDR3: TGTGCCAGCAGCCCCCCAACAGGGGAGTCTTCACCCCTCCACTTT.

The genes are TRBV3-1 (or the pseudogene TRBV3-2) and TRBJ2-3, with D tentatively TRBD1 (6 bases). Germline CDR1 reads LGHDT; CDR2 reads YNNKEL (reference sequence). The V and J ends lost 1 base and 2 bases respectively, with 7 bases between them. The CDR3 covers 14 residues. This CDR3 is CASSQGTATDTQYF. The CDR3 coding sequence is TGTGCCAGCAGCCAAGGGACAGCCACAGATACGCAGTATTTT.

V usage is TRBV7-2 and J usage is TRBJ2-7, with 8 positions matching TRBD1. CDR3 length equals 14 residues. Trimming removed 1 base from V and 2 bases from J; junction bases left unmatched: 1. The germline V gene has CDR1 SGHTA and CDR2 FQGNSA. The CDR3: CASSLGDRPYEQYF. CDR3 sequence (DNA): TGTGCCAGCAGCTTAGGGGACAGGCCCTACGAGCAGTACTTC.

The table lists this clone with a few counts. The genes are TRBV5-4 and TRBJ2-7; 9 bases are shared with TRBD1. The CDR3 sequence is 16 residues long. The V gene end was trimmed by 0 bases and the J gene end by 3 bases; junction bases not matched to a gene: 7. Germline V gene lookup returns CDR1 SGHNT and CDR2 YYREEE (reference sequence). The CDR3 region is CASSLGGTGRFYEQYF. The CDR3 bases are TGTGCCAGCAGCTTGGGGGGGACAGGGAGGTTCTACGAGCAGTACTTC.

The chain employs TRBV2 and TRBJ1-2, with 8 bases matching TRBD1. Germline-derived CDR1 and CDR2 are SNHLY and FYNNEI. J lost 6 bases, V lost 10 bases, and 16 bases had no gene match. The CDR3 is 15 amino acids. In DNA, the CDR3 is TGTGCCACCCACAACACGGGCAGGGGGCTTGATGGCTACACCTTC. This gives the protein CATHNTGRGLDGYTF.

This clone was detected a few times. This chain joins TRBV19 and TRBJ1-2; D gene unclear. The CDR3 has 15 amino acids. Germline loops: CDR1 LNHDA, CDR2 SQIVND (reference sequence). Trimming cost V 7 bases and J 4 bases, with 19 bases left between them. The CDR3 region has the DNA TGTGCCAGTACTACCGGGGTGTTCCGGGGCTATGGCTACACCTTC. Amino acids: CASTTGVFRGYGYTF. Full variable domain (rest looked up from reference TRBV19 and TRBJ1-2): DGGITQSPKYLFRKEGQNVTLSCEQNLNHDAMYWYRQDPGQGLRLIYYSQIVNDFQKGDIAEGYSVSREKKESFPLTVTSAQKNPTAFYLCASTTGVFRGYGYTFGSGTRLTVV.

The chain combines TRBV5-5 with TRBJ1-2, with 7 positions matching TRBD1. The CDR3 spans 15 residues. The V gene end was trimmed by 3 bases and the J gene end by 3 bases; junction bases not matched to a gene: 8. Germline-derived CDR1 and CDR2 are SGHKS and YYEKEE (reference sequence). CDR3: CASSSWLGGDYGYTF. The CDR3 nucleotides are TGTGCCAGCAGCTCCTGGTTAGGGGGCGACTATGGCTACACCTTC.

The rearrangement joins TRBV29-1 to TRBJ1-1; D ambiguous. The V end was cut by 0 bases, the J end by 5 bases, with 13 bases between. CDR3 length: 14 amino acids. Germline values: CDR1 SQVTM, CDR2 ANQGSEA. The CDR3 loop is CSVEDPDGRTEAFF. For the CDR3, the DNA is TGCAGCGTTGAAGATCCTGACGGGAGGACTGAAGCTTTCTTT.

The V gene is TRBV7-8, the J gene TRBJ1-2; D remains ambiguous. The CDR3 length is 15 residues. Trimming took 1 base from V and 7 from J, leaving 16 bases between them. The germline CDR1 and CDR2 sequences are SGHVS and FQNEAQ. The CDR3 nucleotides read TGTGCCAGCAGCTTAGTTGCCAGACCCACGGGTGGCTACACCTTC. It encodes CASSLVARPTGGYTF.

This rearrangement joins TRBV18 to TRBJ1-1; 9 bases are a match to TRBD1. The V and J ends lost 3 bases and 2 bases, in that order; junction bases with no gene match: 4. The CDR3 runs to 15 residues. In germline, CDR1 is KGHSH, CDR2 LQKENI. The CDR3 is CASSPGQGGNTEAFF. DNA of the CDR3: TGTGCCAGCTCACCGGGACAGGGAGGCAACACTGAAGCTTTCTTT.

CDR3 residues: CASSLQGANGNTIYF. CDR3 in DNA: TGCGCCAGCAGCTTGCAGGGGGCGAATGGAAACACCATATATTTT. V and J are TRBV5-1 and TRBJ1-3; the match to TRBD1 covers 8 bases. The junction had 3 bases not matched to a gene; V was cut back by 1 base and J by 3 bases. Germline CDR1 SGHRS, CDR2 YFSETQ. This CDR3 comprises 15 residues. Together with reference TRBV5-1 and TRBJ1-3, the CDR3 gives the full variable domain: KAGVTQTPRYLIKTRGQQVTLSCSPISGHRSVSWYQQTPGQGLQFLFEYFSETQRNKGNFPGRFSGRQFSNSRSEMNVSTLELGDSALYLCASSLQGANGNTIYFGEGSWLTVV.

J is TRBJ1-3 and V is TRBV5-1; TRBD1 matches 9 bases. This CDR3 is built from 16 residues. J was trimmed by 3 bases and V by 3 bases; bases with no gene match: 7. CDR1 and CDR2 from the germline V gene are SGHRS and YFSETQ. The CDR3 sequence is CASSSGQGRGGNTIYF. CDR3 coding DNA: TGCGCCAGCAGCTCGGGACAGGGACGGGGTGGAAACACCATATATTTT. Full variable domain (remainder filled in from reference TRBV5-1 and TRBJ1-3): KAGVTQTPRYLIKTRGQQVTLSCSPISGHRSVSWYQQTPGQGLQFLFEYFSETQRNKGNFPGRFSGRQFSNSRSEMNVSTLELGDSALYLCASSSGQGRGGNTIYFGEGSWLTVV.

Regarding this clone: Sequence at one end of the junction differs from germline and may be a read error. DNA for the CDR3: TGTGCCAGCAGTCAGGGGACAGTTGGGCTCTTT. This encodes CASSQGTVGLF. The rearrangement uses TRBV6-2 or TRBV6-3 and TRBJ1-1; TRBD1 agrees at 7 bases. CDR3 length: 11 residues. Germline CDR1 is MNHEY and CDR2 is SVGEGT.

To note about this clone: The same CDR3 can be traced to other DNA sequences in this sample. This chain joins TRBV4-1 and TRBJ1-5, with 8 bases that match TRBD1. Germline lookup yields CDR1 MGHRA and CDR2 YSYEKL. The CDR3 extends over 16 amino acids. With V trimmed by 0 bases and J by 2 bases, 3 bases remained unmatched. The CDR3 spells CASSQEPGGGNQPQHF. The CDR3 DNA reads as TGCGCCAGCAGCCAAGAACCAGGGGGCGGCAATCAGCCCCAGCATTTT.

CDR3 in amino acids: CASCRQTSGGTYNEQFF. CDR3 sequence (DNA): TGCGCCAGCTGCCGCCAGACTAGCGGGGGAACCTACAATGAGCAGTTCTTC. This sequence joins TRBV4-3 and TRBJ2-1; 12 bases map to TRBD2. The germline gives CDR1 LGHNA, CDR2 YSLEER. The V and J ends lost 8 bases and 2 bases, in that order; junction bases with no gene match: 10. There are 17 residues in the CDR3.

This clone was seen once. V and J are TRBV30 and TRBJ1-5; perhaps TRBD1 as D (6 bases). V shed 0 bases and J shed 4 bases, with 7 bases lying between them. The CDR3 extends over 13 amino acids. Germline V gives CDR1 GTSNPN, CDR2 SVGIG (reference sequence). CDR3 bases: TGTGCCTGGAGTGTAGGGGGAAATCAGCCCCAGCATTTT. This gives the protein CAWSVGGNQPQHF.

The chain has TRBV6-6 and TRBJ1-2; possible D gene TRBD1, 5 bases. Germline values: CDR1 MNHNY, CDR2 SVGAGI (reference sequence). The CDR3 length is 18 residues. With 5 bases removed from V and 8 bases from J, the gap between germline ends came to 30 bases. The CDR3 spells CASSLRTGGNRGLEGYTF. CDR3 DNA sequence: TGTGCCAGCAGTCTACGGACGGGGGGGAATCGGGGCTTGGAAGGCTACACCTTC.

This clone was found once. The chain joins TRBV20-1 to TRBJ1-2; a weak D match, TRBD1 (5 bases). Trimming pared 3 bases from V and 7 bases from J, leaving 12 bases between. From germline, CDR1 is DFQATT and CDR2 SNEGSKA (reference sequence). This CDR3 region has 12 residues. Here the CDR3 reads CSASLGGGGYTF. The DNA of the CDR3 is TGCAGTGCTAGTTTGGGGGGTGGTGGCTACACCTTC.